The sequence of this TCR beta chain was determined in a study of cytomegalovirus exposure and HLA in healthy donors. Study observations and caveats: In an earlier analysis, about 87% or about 30%: the productive usage of most TCR beta V segments. Usually a TCR sequence was rare, but some public TCRs were found in many donors. A later analysis reportedly found fewer N-insertions in an Asian-associated ancestry cluster than the approximately 660-donor mean.

Note on this clone: Its matching antigen is unknown.

PCR employed 60 Vbeta and 13 Jbeta primers. Profiling relied on immunoSEQ multiplex PCR, and the TCRdb table lists in-frame clones only, not all of them. The sample has some 130,000 clones, 75% to 85% seen once. Trimming took off 5 bases at V and 0 bases at J, with 10 bases between the two ends. The CDR3 has 15 residues. CDR1 and CDR2 (germline): MNHEY, SMNVEV (reference sequence). The clonotype comes from a man aged 25-45 years in good health and CMV-seronegative. The sample comprised PBMCs. The rearrangement links TRBV27 to TRBJ1-4; D gene ambiguous. The chain's CDR3 is CASSPRHATNEKLFF. CDR3 nucleotides: TGTGCCAGCAGTCCGCGTCATGCAACTAATGAAAAACTGTTTTTT.